Following are 17 T cell receptor beta chains from one sample sequenced in a study of T-cell memory formation after mild COVID-19. TCRdb reprocessed the 5' RACE reads with MiXCR, giving one entry per CDR3 protein. The sample consists of 550,000 to 700,000 distinct CDR3 sequences, about 18% of them appearing once. The specimen was PBMCs or a T cell subset sorted from them (not recorded which). These receptors all stem from an adult woman who had mild COVID-19 (a few samples of this study predate the infection). Cell type and time point are not known.

This clonotype showed up just a few times. The rearrangement joins TRBV10-3 to TRBJ1-1, with 7 bases identical to TRBD1. J lost 0 bases, V lost 6 bases, and 1 base had no gene match. Germline CDR1 ENHRY, CDR2 SYGVKD. The CDR3 runs 13 residues. CDR3 sequence: CAIRGQLNTEAFF. CDR3 DNA: TGTGCCATCAGGGGACAGCTGAACACTGAAGCTTTCTTT.

In this sample, this clonotype turned up a few times. Here the CDR3 DNA reads TGTGCCATCAGTGAGACTCCGGGAAGCTACGAGCAGTACTTC. This sequence encodes CAISETPGSYEQYF. The rearrangement uses TRBV10-3 and TRBJ2-7, with D maybe TRBD2 (5 bases). The CDR3 has 14 residues. From germline, CDR1 is ENHRY and CDR2 SYGVKD. Trimming cost V 2 bases and J 3 bases, with 11 bases left between them.

In its sample, this clonotype was seen a few times. The chain recombines TRBV7-9 with TRBJ2-1; 9 positions agree with TRBD2. The germline CDR1 and CDR2 sequences are SEHNR and FQNEAQ (reference sequence). The V gene end was trimmed by 3 bases and the J gene end by 2 bases; junction bases not matched to a gene: 2. CDR3 length: 15 amino acids. The CDR3 protein is CASSFSGSAYNEQFF. CDR3 nucleotide sequence: TGTGCCAGCAGCTTTAGCGGGAGTGCCTACAATGAGCAGTTCTTC.

This rearrangement joins TRBV4-1 to TRBJ2-2; 9 nucleotides line up with TRBD1. The CDR3 sequence is 15 residues long. Germline V lookup: CDR1 MGHRA, CDR2 YSYEKL. The V segment lost 9 bases and the J segment 4 bases; nucleotides outside the gene matches: 9. The CDR3 loop reads CASTPGTGRTGELFF. CDR3 DNA: TGCGCCAGTACCCCCGGGACAGGGCGCACCGGGGAGCTGTTTTTT.

This clonotype was seen more than once but under ten times. CDR3 DNA: TGTGCCACCGCTAGCGGGGAGGCGACAGATACGCAGTATTTT. It codes for CATASGEATDTQYF. V is TRBV6-4 and J is TRBJ2-3; 9 nucleotides match TRBD2. Trimming removed 10 bases from V and 3 bases from J; junction bases left unmatched: 8. The CDR3 consists of 14 residues. The V gene's germline CDR1 is MRHNA and CDR2 SNTAGT.

On this clonotype: An end of the junction differs from the germline gene, which may be a read error. As DNA, the CDR3 is TGTGCCAGCAGCGTAGAGCCAGGGGGCAACCAGCCCCAGCATTTT. It encodes CASSVEPGGNQPQHF. The chain joins TRBV9 to TRBJ1-5, with 8 nucleotides matching TRBD1. This CDR3 contains 15 residues. Germline V CDR1 and CDR2: SGDLS, YYNGEE. The whole variable domain, remainder taken from reference TRBV9 and TRBJ1-5, is DSGVTQTPKHLITATGQRVTLRCSPRSGDLSVYWYQQSLDQGLQFLIQYYNGEERAKGNILERFSAQQFPDLHSELNLSSLELGDSALYFCASSVEPGGNQPQHFGDGTRLSIL.

This clonotype has only a few counts. This chain connects TRBV30 to TRBJ1-2, with TRBD1 identical over 8 bases. CDR1 and CDR2 (germline): GTSNPN, SVGIG (reference sequence). After removal of 5 bases from V and 4 bases from J, the junction contained 9 bases not matched to a gene. The CDR3 extends over 14 amino acids. The CDR3 loop reads CAWGTGQVLYGYTF. In nucleotides, the CDR3 is TGTGCCTGGGGAACGGGACAGGTGCTCTATGGCTACACCTTC.

This clonotype has just a few counts. V usage is TRBV5-5 and J usage is TRBJ2-5; possibly TRBD1 for D (6 bases). Germline-derived CDR1 and CDR2 are SGHKS and YYEKEE (reference sequence). The CDR3 totals 14 residues. Trimming removed 4 bases from V and 5 bases from J, with 15 bases in between. CDR3 amino acids: CASSEGHRGETQYF. The DNA of the CDR3 is TGTGCCAGCAGCGAGGGACACCGTGGGGAGACCCAGTACTTC. The variable domain in full, completed from reference TRBV5-5 and TRBJ2-5, reads DAGVTQSPTHLIKTRGQQVTLRCSPISGHKSVSWYQQVLGQGPQFIFQYYEKEERGRGNFPDRFSARQFPNYSSELNVNALLLGDSALYLCASSEGHRGETQYFGPGTRLLVL.

The rearrangement uses TRBV6-2 or TRBV6-3 and TRBJ1-3, with D uncertain. Germline V gene sequence: CDR1 MNHEY, CDR2 SVGEGT. V was cut by 4 bases and J by 1 base, with 11 bases left in between. This CDR3 has 15 amino acids. CDR3 amino acids: CASSSHQRSGNTIYF. CDR3 DNA sequence: TGTGCCAGCAGTTCACACCAGCGGTCTGGAAACACCATATATTTT.

The V call is TRBV2, the J call TRBJ2-1; TRBD2 matches 7 bases. This CDR3 is 14 amino acids long. The V and J ends lost 5 bases and 5 bases, in that order; junction bases with no gene match: 6. Germline-derived CDR1 and CDR2 are SNHLY and FYNNEI. CDR3 coding DNA: TGTGCCAGCAGTAGCGGGGCGGGGGACAATGAGCAGTTCTTC. Translation: CASSSGAGDNEQFF.

For the CDR3, the DNA is TGTGCCAGCAGCCCCGGACAGGGGTTTAATGAAAAACTGTTTTTT. This gives the protein CASSPGQGFNEKLFF. The V gene is TRBV7-9, the J gene TRBJ1-4; 9 bases line up with TRBD1. Germline CDR1 reads SEHNR; CDR2 reads FQNEAQ (reference sequence). The V gene end was trimmed by 5 bases and the J gene end by 4 bases; junction bases not matched to a gene: 5. The CDR3 sequence is 15 residues long.

This clonotype was counted only a few times. CDR3: CASSPNPGNQETQYF. For the CDR3, the DNA is TGTGCCAGCAGCCCGAATCCGGGAAACCAAGAGACCCAGTACTTC. V is TRBV4-2 and J is TRBJ2-5; maybe TRBD2 (5 bases). This CDR3 region has 15 residues. Germline CDR1 LGHNA, CDR2 YNFKEQ. Trimming took 4 bases from V and 0 from J, leaving 12 bases between them.

The gene calls are TRBV3-1 and TRBJ2-7, with D unclear. Germline values: CDR1 LGHDT, CDR2 YNNKEL (reference sequence). This CDR3 spans 14 amino acids. Trimming stripped 2 bases from V and 3 bases from J, with 11 bases between. The CDR3 protein is CASSQNSDYYEQYF. CDR3 nucleotides: TGTGCCAGCAGCCAAAACAGTGATTACTACGAGCAGTACTTC.

This clonotype was recorded a few times. V is TRBV18 and J is TRBJ1-1; 7 nucleotides align to TRBD1. The V segment lost 6 bases and the J segment 1 base; nucleotides outside the gene matches: 14. CDR3 length: 17 residues. The germline gives CDR1 KGHSH, CDR2 LQKENI. The CDR3 DNA is TGTGCCAGCTCCGCCAGGGGGTTGTTTGCTGGGAACACTGAAGCTTTCTTT. This codes for CASSARGLFAGNTEAFF.

This chain links TRBV7-3 with TRBJ2-1, with D perhaps matching TRBD2 (7 bases). V was shortened by 4 bases and J by 15 bases, with 25 bases between the two germline ends. The length of the CDR3 is 15 residues. CDR1 SGHTA and CDR2 FQGTGA come from the germline V gene. The CDR3 DNA reads as TGTGCCAGCAGCTCCATAGGGGGAGGGGTAGGAGTCCCGTTCTTC. Translation: CASSSIGGGVGVPFF. The variable domain in full, with the rest retrieved from reference TRBV7-3 and TRBJ2-1, is GAGVSQTPSNKVTEKGKYVELRCDPISGHTALYWYRQSLGQGPEFLIYFQGTGAADDSGLPNDRFFAVRPEGSVSTLKIQRTERGDSAVYLCASSSIGGGVGVPFFGPGTRLTVL.

This clonotype has just a few counts. The chain carries TRBV7-9 and TRBJ2-5; 8 positions match TRBD1. Germline CDR1 is SEHNR and CDR2 is FQNEAQ (reference sequence). V lost 4 bases to trimming and J lost 5 bases; unmatched junction nucleotides: 9. This CDR3 has 15 residues. This CDR3 is CASSWGQARRETQYF. Written as DNA, the CDR3 is TGTGCCAGCAGCTGGGGACAGGCGAGAAGGGAGACCCAGTACTTC.

This clonotype appeared a few times. The chain has TRBV29-1 and TRBJ2-2, with TRBD2 matching over 14 bases. V trimming: 6 bases; J trimming: 5 bases; junction bases outside the gene matches: 2. From germline, CDR1 is SQVTM and CDR2 ANQGSEA. The CDR3 has 14 residues. This CDR3 is CSVGLAGGTGELFF. The CDR3 coding sequence is TGCAGCGTAGGACTAGCGGGAGGAACCGGGGAGCTGTTTTTT.